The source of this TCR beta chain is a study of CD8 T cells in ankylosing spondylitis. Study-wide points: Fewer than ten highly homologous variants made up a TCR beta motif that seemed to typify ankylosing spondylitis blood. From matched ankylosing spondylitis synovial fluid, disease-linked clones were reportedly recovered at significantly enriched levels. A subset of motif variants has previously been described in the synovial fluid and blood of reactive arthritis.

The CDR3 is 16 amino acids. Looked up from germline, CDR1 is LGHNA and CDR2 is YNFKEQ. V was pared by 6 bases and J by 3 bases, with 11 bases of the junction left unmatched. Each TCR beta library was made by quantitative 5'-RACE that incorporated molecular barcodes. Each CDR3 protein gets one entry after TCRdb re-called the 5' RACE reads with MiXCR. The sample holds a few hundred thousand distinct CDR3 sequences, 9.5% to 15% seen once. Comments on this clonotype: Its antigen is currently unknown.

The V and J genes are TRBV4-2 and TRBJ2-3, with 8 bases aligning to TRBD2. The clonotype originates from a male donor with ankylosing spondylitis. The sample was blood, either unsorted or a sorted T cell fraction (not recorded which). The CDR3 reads CASSRESGRGTDTQYF. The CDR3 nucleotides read TGTGCCAGCAGTCGAGAAAGCGGGAGAGGTACAGATACGCAGTATTTT.